Below are 2 T cell receptor beta chains sequenced from a single sample in a study of blood T cell repertoires in COVID-19 (dated by TCRdb to about 2020). Libraries were built with the immunoSEQ multiplex PCR assay. In TCRdb, the immuneACCESS table is reduced to in-frame sequences with V and J assigned. These tables do not hold every clone; where another copy was compared, an unresolved V gene accounts for under half, and the others remain unexplained. The sample table shows around 150,000 clones, and 80% are seen once. The ten top clones hold around 3.7% of the sample. What was sequenced was PBMCs or T cells enriched from blood (not recorded which). All receptors derive from a woman aged 60-75 years who had recovered from COVID-19.

The chain joins TRBV18 to TRBJ1-3; TRBD1 matches at 7 bases. Germline loops: CDR1 KGHSH, CDR2 LQKENI. With 3 bases clipped from V and 0 bases from J, the junction kept 5 bases outside the gene matches. CDR3 size: 16 residues. DNA for the CDR3: TGTGCCAGCTCACCGACAGGGCGACACTCTGGAAACACCATATATTTT. Its protein is CASSPTGRHSGNTIYF.

To note about this clone: At the DNA level, this CDR3 is encoded by other sequences in the same sample as well. The CDR3 region has the DNA TGCAGCGTTGAAGGCCAGAACTATGGCTACACCTTC. Residues: CSVEGQNYGYTF. The chain carries TRBV29-1 and TRBJ1-2; unclear D gene. Trimming removed 1 base from V and 2 bases from J, with 5 bases in between. This CDR3 spans 12 amino acids. The germline V gene has CDR1 SQVTM and CDR2 ANQGSEA.